What follows describes a single T cell receptor beta chain. There are many counts of this clonotype. Its antigen is still unknown. Base-call qualities are not available, and no considerably larger clone is one nucleotide away. The source of the sample is a study of blood T cells in healthy people across ages (dated by TCRdb to the mid-2010s). Context from the whole study: Template switching captured roughly one uniquely barcoded TCR beta cDNA molecule per two T cells in model experiments. Using deep sequencing normalized with unique cDNA molecular identifiers, the study measured how TCR beta repertoire diversity changes with age. Donors were grouped into four age groups: young (average roughly 15 years), middle-aged (roughly 40), aged (around 60) and long-lived (just over 80). To avoid experimental bias, donors of different ages were distributed randomly across sequencing lanes. Using the same blood draw, the study looked at two additional independent replicas of 1 million unique cDNA reads for two donors, one aged 18 to 30 and the other aged 80 or older. What the research found in general, with its limitations: Total diversity estimates from one million sequenced T cells were considered lower bounds and underestimates. The percentage of naive T cells measured by flow cytometry correlated strongly with observed TCR beta diversity. Since profiling was done on bulk unsorted PBMCs, naive and antigen-experienced compartments could not be conclusively compared. Observed TCR beta diversity per million T cells fell roughly linearly with age, and a significant reduction was already apparent by age around 40. Compared with the aged group, more naive CD4+ T cells, fewer expanded clones and increased TCR diversity were shown by the long-lived group, suggesting age selection. Because donor CMV infection status was unknown, age-related changes in expanded clonotypes were potentially confounded.

The library was prepared using 5' RACE. Sequenced using an Illumina HiSeq 2500. A second PCR of roughly 7 to 11 cycles was run with a J-beta primer mix and a sample-barcoded 5' primer. A template-switch 5' adaptor carrying 12 random nucleotides introduced a unique molecular identifier onto each TCR beta cDNA molecule. At least 3 million CDR3-containing paired-end reads were obtained from each sample. All of the RNA was converted into first-strand cDNA using the Mint cDNA synthesis kit, with a TRBC-specific oligonucleotide serving as the primer. After uracil-DNA glycosylase treatment, a first 18-cycle PCR used universal primers M1SS and BC2_uni_R on all cDNA. The paper's data handling went like this. Normalization of each sample was performed by random selection of 1 million high-quality reads, each carrying a distinct molecular identifier. Reads with shared molecular identifiers were discarded instead of being binned into consensus sequences. MiTCR, with a Q25 quality threshold and the strictest error-elimination algorithm, was used for CDR3 identification, clonotype clustering and error correction. A nonparametric unseen species model with Euler transformation was used to estimate lower-bound total TCR beta diversity. Using fastp trimming at Q25 and MiXCR clonotype assembly, TCRdb reanalyzed the public sequencing data and kept in-frame beta chains. Each entry is one CDR3 protein sequence, shown with its most common DNA and genes. TCRdb assigned the V and J calls; the authors' analysis was not used. The sample table lists hundreds of thousands of distinct CDR3 sequences, 21% of them with a count of one. Of the sample, around 3.4% falls within the top ten clones.

Sequences SGDLS (CDR1) and YYNGEE (CDR2) are obtained from the germline V gene. A distance of 10 bases separates the germline ends of V and J, which lose 3 bases and 3 bases respectively. The CDR3 runs 14 residues from the cysteine to the phenylalanine. The entry retains the CDR3 DNA only, 42 bases that are in frame from base 1. Systemically healthy Caucasian individuals from Russia, approximately 39 in total and aged about 6 to 95 years, were included as donors. Each donor gave about 9.7 milliliters of peripheral blood, drawn into EDTA-treated Vacutainer tubes. Ficoll-Paque density-gradient centrifugation was used to isolate PBMCs, with at least 6 million per sample. Total RNA, at least 6 micrograms per sample, was extracted from PBMCs with Trizol reagent. Naive CD45RAhigh/CD27high T cell percentages were measured by flow cytometry on a PBMC aliquot from every donor.

The sequenced sample consisted of blood. The sequence came from a man in his 70s in good health. Recombination linked TRBV9 to TRBJ2-4, with no confident D gene call. CDR3 region: CASSGSRGKNIQYF. Here is the DNA: TGTGCCAGCAGCGGGTCAAGAGGCAAAAACATTCAGTACTTC.